This T cell receptor (beta chain) was sequenced in a study of T-cell reconstitution after alpha-beta-depleted transplantation in children (dated by TCRdb to the mid-2010s). For context, the study as a whole: Using TCR repertoire profiling, the study quantitatively followed how T-cell immune reconstitution unfolded in children after TCRalphabeta/CD19-depleted allogeneic hematopoietic cell transplantation. Study-level results and caveats: About two months after transplant, the apparently early recovery of alphabetaT-cell counts reportedly depended on just several hundred clones that had expanded rapidly and came from non-depleted graft cells. In some patients, the high TCRbeta diversity seen at day 60 was put down to recipient T cells and intrathymic progenitors that had survived conditioning. Hyperexpanded clone frequencies declined over subsequent months; after one year, T-cell counts and TCRbeta diversity were mostly attributed to newly produced T cells.

There are a few counts of this clonotype. Its antigen is unknown. It has no much larger one-base neighbor in the sample; base qualities were not kept. Receptor libraries were prepared by PCR. Sequencer: Illumina HiSeq 2500. Molecular barcoding was employed in the preparation of TCR libraries, with unique molecular identifiers being used to normalize TCRbeta repertoire quantification. Using fastp trimming at Q25 and MiXCR clonotype assembly, TCRdb reanalyzed the public sequencing data and kept in-frame beta chains. When rows share a CDR3 protein, they turn into one entry using the most common DNA and genes. In this sample the table shows some 87,000 distinct CDR3 sequences, roughly 15% of which occur a single time. The ten largest clones add up to around 19% of the sample. The treatment or condition label for this specimen denotes: allogeneic hematopoietic cell transplantation with graft depleted of TCRalphabeta T cells and CD19 B cells. TCRalphabeta/CD19-depleted allogeneic hematopoietic cell grafts were given to the transplant recipients, all of whom were children.

The TCR was taken from a male patient aged 2-10 years who had a stem cell transplant for acute lymphoblastic leukemia, so the T cells may come from the graft donor. The specimen was PBMCs, mostly from graft donor cells, collected 180 days after TCRalphabeta/CD19-depleted stem cell transplant.

The sequenced DNA: TGTGCCAGCAGCTTAGTCTCGCTGAGGGGCACCGGGGAGCTGTTTTTT. The encoded protein is CASSLVSLRGTGELFF. The chain is assembled from TRBV7-2 and TRBJ2-2, with the D gene possibly TRBD1 or TRBD2, each one fitting 5 bases. The CDR3 spans 16 residues, from the cysteine through the phenylalanine. Left in the record is the CDR3 DNA by itself, 48 bases read in frame from the first base. The germline V gene sets CDR1 to SGHTA and CDR2 to FQGNSA. V was cut back by 1 base and J by 4 bases, leaving a gap of 13 bases between them.